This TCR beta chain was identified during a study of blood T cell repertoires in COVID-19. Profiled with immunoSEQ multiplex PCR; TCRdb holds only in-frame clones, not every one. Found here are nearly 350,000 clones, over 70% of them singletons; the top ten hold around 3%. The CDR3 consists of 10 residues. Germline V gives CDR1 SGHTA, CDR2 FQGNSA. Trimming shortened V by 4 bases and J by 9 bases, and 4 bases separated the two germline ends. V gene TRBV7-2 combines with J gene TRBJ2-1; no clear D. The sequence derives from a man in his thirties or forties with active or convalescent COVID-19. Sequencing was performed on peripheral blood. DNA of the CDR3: TGTGCCAGCAGCTCGGTTGAGCAGTTCTTC. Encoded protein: CASSSVEQFF. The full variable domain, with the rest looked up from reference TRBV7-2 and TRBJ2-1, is GAGVSQSPSNKVTEKGKDVELRCDPISGHTALYWYRQSLGQGLEFLIYFQGNSAPDKSGLPSDRFSAERTGGSVSTLTIQRTQQEDSAVYLCASSSVEQFFGPGTRLTVL.